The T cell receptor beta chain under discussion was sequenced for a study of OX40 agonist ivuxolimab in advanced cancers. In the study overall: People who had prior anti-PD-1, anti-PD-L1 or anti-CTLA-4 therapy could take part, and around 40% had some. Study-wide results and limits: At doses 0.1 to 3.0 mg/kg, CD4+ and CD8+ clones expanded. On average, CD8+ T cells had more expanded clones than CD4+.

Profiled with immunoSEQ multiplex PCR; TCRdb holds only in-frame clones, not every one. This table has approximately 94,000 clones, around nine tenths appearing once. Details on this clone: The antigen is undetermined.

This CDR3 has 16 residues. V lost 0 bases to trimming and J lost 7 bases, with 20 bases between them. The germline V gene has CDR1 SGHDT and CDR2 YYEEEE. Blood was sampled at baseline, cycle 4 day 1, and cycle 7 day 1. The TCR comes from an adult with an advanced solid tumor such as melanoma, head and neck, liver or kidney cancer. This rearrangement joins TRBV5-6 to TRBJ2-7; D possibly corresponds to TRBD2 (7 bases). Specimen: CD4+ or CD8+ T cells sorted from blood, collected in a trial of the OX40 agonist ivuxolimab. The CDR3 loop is CASSLAPMGGPREQYF. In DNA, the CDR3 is TGTGCCAGCAGCTTGGCCCCAATGGGGGGGCCACGAGAGCAGTACTTC.